This note documents a single TCR beta chain sequence. Its antigen is unknown. The study profiled TCR beta VDJ and CDR3 using genomic DNA as template. Each CDR3 protein gets one entry after TCRdb re-called the reads with MiXCR. The table has 180,000 or so distinct CDR3 sequences, less than 55% seen once. The CDR3 length is 13 residues. V lost 5 bases, J lost 6 bases, and 11 bases lay in between. CDR1 is SEHNR, CDR2 FQNEAQ, per germline (reference sequence). This specimen belongs to a study of CD8+CD57+ T cells in acquired aplastic anemia. About the research overall: Each DNA sample taken from sorted CD4+ and CD8+ cells came to 2.5 to 4 ug on average.

Points from the study as a whole: The study identified 25 to 30 CD8+ CDR3 sequences shared by patients and controls. For CD8+ Simpson's diversity, patients and controls showed no significant difference.

Sequences were obtained from sorted CD4+, CD8+, or CD8+CD57+ T cells (not recorded which) from PBMCs. This TCR derives from a human donor in good health. The J gene is TRBJ2-1, the V gene TRBV7-9; D possibly corresponds to TRBD2 (6 bases). CDR3 region: CASSLTSFNEQFF. The CDR3 DNA sequence: TGTGCCAGCAGCCTGACTAGTTTCAATGAGCAGTTCTTC.